Below, one TCR beta chain is given with its context. The assay was immunoSEQ multiplex PCR, and TCRdb's table has in-frame clones only and misses some. Of around 430,000 clones listed, around 79% are singletons. CDR1 and CDR2 from the germline V gene are MDHEN and SYDVKM. Trimming shortened V by 6 bases and J by 1 base, and 12 bases separated the two germline ends. This CDR3 spans 14 amino acids. The source of the sample is a study of shared clonotypes between healthy human individuals. Sequencing used PBMCs. The TCR originated in a woman aged 40 to 55 in good health. Some clones in this sample may be carry-over from other donors' samples. The V call is TRBV28, the J call TRBJ2-5, with D possibly TRBD1 on 5 matching bases. CDR3 DNA: TGTGCCAGCAGCCTCCCCGACAGCCAAGAGACCCAGTACTTC. Encoded protein: CASSLPDSQETQYF.